This T cell receptor beta chain derives from a study of T cell responses to AZD1222 COVID-19 vaccine. Details on this clone: The antigen remains unidentified.

Trimming cost V 4 bases and J 0 bases, with 16 bases left between them. CDR3 length equals 18 residues. Per germline, CDR1 MNHNS and CDR2 SASEGT. Clones were sequenced by immunoSEQ multiplex PCR, and TCRdb holds only the in-frame ones, with some missing. Among 95,000 to 110,000 clones listed, around 90% were seen once. Study-wide results and caveats: Repertoires were obtained solely post-peak T cell response.

The chain carries TRBV6-1 and TRBJ1-6, with a tentative D call TRBD1 (5 bases). This receptor was taken from an adult who received the AZD1222 COVID-19 vaccine. This specimen was peripheral blood, taken 28 days after the second AZD1222 dose. This chain's CDR3 is CASSGGRGLSSYNSPLHF. In nucleotides, the CDR3 is TGTGCCAGCAGTGGCGGCCGGGGCCTGAGCTCCTATAATTCACCCCTCCACTTT.